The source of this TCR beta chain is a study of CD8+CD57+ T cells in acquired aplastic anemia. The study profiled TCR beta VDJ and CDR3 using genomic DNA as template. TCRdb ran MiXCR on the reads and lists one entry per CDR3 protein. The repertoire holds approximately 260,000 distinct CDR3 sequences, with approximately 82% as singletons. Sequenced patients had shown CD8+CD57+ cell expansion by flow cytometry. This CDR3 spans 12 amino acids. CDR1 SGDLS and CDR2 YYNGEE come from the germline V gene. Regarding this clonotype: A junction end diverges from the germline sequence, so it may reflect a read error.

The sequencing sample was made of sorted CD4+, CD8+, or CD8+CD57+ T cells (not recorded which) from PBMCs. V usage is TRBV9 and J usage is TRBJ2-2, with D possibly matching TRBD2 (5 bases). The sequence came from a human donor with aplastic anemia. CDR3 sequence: CASGVAGEIQYF. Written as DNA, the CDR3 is TGTGCCAGCGGCGTAGCTGGGGAGATTCAGTACTTT. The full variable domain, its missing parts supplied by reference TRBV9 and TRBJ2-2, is DSGVTQTPKHLITATGQRVTLRCSPRSGDLSVYWYQQSLDQGLQFLIQYYNGEERAKGNILERFSAQQFPDLHSELNLSSLELGDSALYFCASGVAGEIQYFGEGSRLTVL.